This T cell receptor beta chain was sequenced during a study of shared clonotypes between healthy human individuals. Study-level findings and limits: Only blood was sampled; tissue repertoires likely differ.

V lost 2 bases and J lost 4, with 17 bases in between. This CDR3 is built from 16 residues. CDR1 is SNHLY and CDR2 is FYNNEI in the germline V gene. With respect to this clone: Antigen: not known.

Everyone who donated was a Caucasian adult who lived in Nashville, Tennessee. The study separated CD4+ cells into CD45RA+ naive and CD45RA-negative memory subsets. The sorted-subset replicate PCRs were given 150 to 250 ng DNA, which is tens of thousands of T cell genomes. Measured with immunoSEQ multiplex PCR; TCRdb has only the in-frame clones, and not every one. The top ten hold roughly 0.42% of the sample, which has roughly 1.5 million clones, under 99% seen once. The V and J genes are TRBV2 and TRBJ2-5; perhaps TRBD2 as D (6 bases). The sequenced sample was naive CD4+ T cells sorted from blood. Indicated subset: CD45RA+ positively selected. The receptor comes from a young man in good health. The CDR3 DNA reads as TGTGCCAGCAGTGAAAGATCGGGAGTGGGGCGAGAGACCCAGTACTTC. This encodes CASSERSGVGRETQYF.